Presented here are 22 T cell receptor beta chains from one specimen sequenced in a study of beta chain features in type 1 diabetes. Since all of the isolated RNA was reverse transcribed, expressed TCRB transcripts were what got sequenced. TCRdb's table, derived via immunoSEQ multiplex PCR, lists solely in-frame clones and lacks some. The sample lists 900,000 or so clones, roughly a sixth occurring once. The specimen was naive CD4+ T cells from blood. These receptors were obtained from a woman aged 18 to 35 in good health.

This clone was seen more than once but under ten times. V is TRBV7-2 and J is TRBJ2-3; 8 bases match TRBD1. V was clipped by 6 bases and J by 7 bases; unmatched bases: 12. The CDR3 covers 15 residues. Germline CDR1 and CDR2: SGHTA and FQGNSA. The CDR3 DNA reads as TGTGCCAGCAGTTTCACAGGGGGTTCGGAATATACGCAGTATTTT. It translates to CASSFTGGSEYTQYF.

The chain combines TRBV18 with TRBJ1-2; 8 nucleotides agree with TRBD1. V was pared by 3 bases and J by 8 bases, with 14 bases of the junction left unmatched. CDR3 length equals 16 residues. Germline CDR1 is KGHSH and CDR2 is LQKENI. The CDR3 region has the DNA TGTGCCAGCTCACCCCTGGGGACAGGTTCCACGGGAGGCTACACCTTC. Protein: CASSPLGTGSTGGYTF.

As concerns this clone: In the same sample, other DNA sequences code for this CDR3. This chain connects TRBV5-1 to TRBJ2-1, with TRBD2 matching 9 bases. The CDR3 is 15 amino acids. J gave up 4 bases and V 1 base, and 3 bases lay outside the gene matches. Germline V gene sequence: CDR1 SGHRS, CDR2 YFSETQ. The CDR3 coding sequence is TGCGCCAGCAGCTTGAGGCTAGCGGGGTACAATGAGCAGTTCTTC. Its protein is CASSLRLAGYNEQFF.

This clone was seen a handful of times. The chain employs TRBV11-2 and TRBJ1-6, with D possibly TRBD1 on 6 matching bases. There are 17 residues in the CDR3. Trimming pared 2 bases from V and 5 bases from J, leaving 16 bases between. Germline CDR1 is SGHAT and CDR2 is FQNNGV. Here the CDR3 DNA reads TGTGCCAGCAGCTTAAACCCCTGGGGGCCCCATAATTCACCCCTCCACTTT. Its translation: CASSLNPWGPHNSPLHF.

This clone was recorded a few times. This rearrangement joins TRBV27 to TRBJ1-5; the D is unclear. The CDR3 spans 17 residues. Germline V gene data show CDR1 as MNHEY and CDR2 as SMNVEV (reference sequence). Trimming removed 4 bases from V and 0 bases from J, with 16 bases in between. The CDR3 loop reads CASSWSFATLSNQPQHF. Written as DNA, the CDR3 is TGTGCCAGCAGTTGGTCTTTTGCGACCCTTAGCAATCAGCCCCAGCATTTT.

This clone turned up a few times. The V and J genes are TRBV7-9 and TRBJ2-2; 14 nucleotides agree with TRBD2. In germline, CDR1 is SEHNR, CDR2 FQNEAQ (reference sequence). The V segment lost 0 bases and the J segment 0 bases; nucleotides outside the gene matches: 3. This CDR3 region has 19 residues. CDR3 sequence (DNA): TGTGCCAGCAGCTTAGCCCCGGGACTAGCGGGAGCGAACACCGGGGAGCTGTTTTTT. Encoded protein: CASSLAPGLAGANTGELFF. The complete variable domain, with remaining parts taken from reference TRBV7-9 and TRBJ2-2, reads DTGVSQNPRHKITKRGQNVTFRCDPISEHNRLYWYRQTLGQGPEFLTYFQNEAQLEKSRLLSDRFSAERPKGSFSTLEIQRTEQGDSAMYLCASSLAPGLAGANTGELFFGEGSRLTVL.

The chain is built from TRBV29-1 and TRBJ2-1; D gene uncertain. V was cut by 7 bases and J by 7 bases, with 14 bases left in between. The CDR3 has 12 amino acids. CDR1 and CDR2 (germline): SQVTM, ANQGSEA. CDR3 nucleotide sequence: TGCAGCGGCCGATATGGCGGTAATGAGCAGTTCTTC. It translates to CSGRYGGNEQFF.

The chain is built from TRBV29-1 and TRBJ1-2; D call uncertain. CDR3 size: 16 residues. V lost 4 bases to trimming and J lost 4 bases, with 22 bases between them. Germline loops: CDR1 SQVTM, CDR2 ANQGSEA. CDR3 sequence reads: CSVALSYSRSGYGYTF. CDR3 DNA: TGCAGCGTTGCCCTAAGCTACAGTAGATCGGGCTATGGCTACACCTTC.

This chain connects TRBV4-3 to TRBJ2-3; D not certain. The CDR3 runs to 17 residues. V was clipped by 0 bases and J by 4 bases, with 17 bases between them. The V gene's germline CDR1 is LGHNA and CDR2 YSLEER. The CDR3 sequence: CASSQDKRRRIPDTQYF. In nucleotides, the CDR3 is TGCGCCAGCAGCCAAGATAAAAGGCGGCGGATCCCAGATACGCAGTATTTT.

About this clone: Other DNA sequences in the sample encode the same CDR3. This chain connects TRBV2 to TRBJ2-2; D not certain. The CDR3 runs to 13 residues. Trimming stripped 3 bases from V and 4 bases from J, with 6 bases between. The germline V gene encodes CDR1 SNHLY and CDR2 FYNNEI. The DNA of the CDR3 is TGTGCCAGCAGTGACAGTGGCACCGGGGAGCTGTTTTTT. Its translation is CASSDSGTGELFF.

V is TRBV4-1 and J is TRBJ2-2; D remains ambiguous. The length of the CDR3 is 12 residues. Trimming left V 1 base short and J 7 bases short, with 4 bases between. Germline CDR1 reads MGHRA; CDR2 reads YSYEKL. CDR3 residues: CASSQVLGELFF. As DNA, the CDR3 is TGCGCCAGCAGCCAAGTGCTCGGGGAGCTGTTTTTT.

The gene calls are TRBV28 and TRBJ2-7; 9 nucleotides line up with TRBD1. The germline V gene has CDR1 MDHEN and CDR2 SYDVKM. V lost 5 bases and J lost 1; bases outside the gene matches: 6. This CDR3 has 15 residues. CDR3 region: CASSLPGQGSYEQYF. CDR3 bases: TGTGCCAGCAGTCTTCCGGGACAGGGATCCTACGAGCAGTACTTC.

The rearrangement uses TRBV7-3 and TRBJ1-2; 9 nucleotides match TRBD1. J was trimmed by 5 bases and V by 3 bases; bases with no gene match: 4. Germline V gene data show CDR1 as SGHTA and CDR2 as FQGTGA. The CDR3 length is 14 residues. CDR3: CASSLGQGKYGYTF. The CDR3, as DNA: TGTGCCAGCAGCTTGGGACAGGGAAAGTATGGCTACACCTTC.

The J gene is TRBJ1-2, the V gene TRBV6-1, with D hard to call. Germline-derived CDR1 and CDR2 are MNHNS and SASEGT. V lost 10 bases to trimming and J lost 0 bases, with 18 bases between them. There are 15 residues in the CDR3. This CDR3 is CATSGEAVANYGYTF. CDR3 sequence (DNA): TGTGCCACCTCCGGGGAGGCAGTCGCTAACTATGGCTACACCTTC.

In this sample, this clone turned up a few times. This rearrangement joins TRBV2 to TRBJ1-5; D is undetermined. The CDR3 sequence is 14 residues long. Germline V gene lookup returns CDR1 SNHLY and CDR2 FYNNEI. V lost 5 bases and J lost 2, with 10 bases in between. The CDR3 DNA follows: TGTGCCAGCAGTCTGGGTTTGGGCAATCAGCCCCAGCATTTT. Amino acids: CASSLGLGNQPQHF.

Of note for this clone: The sample has other DNA sequences that encode this CDR3 too. This chain joins TRBV5-1 and TRBJ1-5; D gene unclear. Trimming removed 0 bases from V and 6 bases from J, with 10 bases in between. The CDR3 runs to 14 residues. The germline gives CDR1 SGHRS, CDR2 YFSETQ. CDR3 protein: CASSLAPGGQPQHF. The CDR3 bases are TGCGCCAGCAGCTTGGCGCCGGGAGGTCAGCCCCAGCATTTT. Variable domain in full (rest from reference TRBV5-1 and TRBJ1-5): KAGVTQTPRYLIKTRGQQVTLSCSPISGHRSVSWYQQTPGQGLQFLFEYFSETQRNKGNFPGRFSGRQFSNSRSEMNVSTLELGDSALYLCASSLAPGGQPQHFGDGTRLSIL.

This clone came up a few times. The chain is built from TRBV28 and TRBJ2-2; D might be TRBD1 (5 bases). This CDR3 contains 12 residues. V gave up 10 bases and J gave up 7 bases, with 13 bases separating them. In germline, CDR1 is MDHEN, CDR2 SYDVKM. The CDR3 is CATKQGGGELFF. CDR3 in DNA: TGTGCCACCAAGCAGGGTGGCGGGGAGCTGTTTTTT.

This sequence joins TRBV7-2 and TRBJ2-1; TRBD2 aligns across 8 bases. The length of the CDR3 is 15 residues. With 2 bases clipped from V and 11 bases from J, the junction kept 11 bases outside the gene matches. Germline loops: CDR1 SGHTA, CDR2 FQGNSA. The CDR3 sequence: CASSLLRGRPTQQFF. The CDR3 DNA reads as TGTGCCAGCAGCTTATTACGCGGGAGGCCTACCCAGCAGTTCTTC.

This clone was detected a few times. The chain recombines TRBV6-5 with TRBJ2-7; D is perhaps TRBD1 (6 bases). The CDR3 is 15 amino acids. The ends were cut back, 7 bases at V and 0 bases at J, with 16 bases in the middle. Per the germline V gene, CDR1 is MNHEY and CDR2 is SVGAGI. This CDR3 is CASKPTGLNSYEQYF. The CDR3 DNA is TGTGCCAGCAAACCCACAGGGTTGAACTCCTACGAGCAGTACTTC.

On this clone itself: Additional DNA sequences in this sample encode the identical CDR3. The rearrangement joins TRBV6-5 to TRBJ2-4; tentatively, D is TRBD2 (6 bases). Germline V lookup: CDR1 MNHEY, CDR2 SVGAGI. The V gene lost 0 bases and the J gene lost 0 bases, with 6 bases spanning the gap. This CDR3 is 15 amino acids long. CDR3 amino acids: CASSYSGLAKNIQYF. The DNA of the CDR3 is TGTGCCAGCAGTTACTCGGGACTAGCCAAAAACATTCAGTACTTC.

The chain joins TRBV6-5 to TRBJ1-4; tentative D call: TRBD1 (5 bases). Germline assignment: CDR1 MNHEY and CDR2 SVGAGI. Between the trimmed V and J ends, which lost 2 bases and 8 bases, there was a span of 15 bases. The CDR3 covers 15 residues. The CDR3 here is CASSYSPGTGEKLFF. The CDR3 region has the DNA TGTGCCAGCAGTTACAGTCCCGGGACGGGGGAAAAACTGTTTTTT.

The J gene is TRBJ2-6, the V gene TRBV28; tentative D call: TRBD2 (5 bases). Germline V lookup: CDR1 MDHEN, CDR2 SYDVKM. The CDR3 has 16 amino acids. Trimming took off 5 bases at V and 5 bases at J, with 16 bases between the two ends. Here the CDR3 reads CASSTPGSLRANVLTF. The DNA for the CDR3 is TGTGCCAGCAGTACCCCGGGGAGTCTTAGGGCCAACGTCCTGACTTTC.